One sample yielded the 3 T cell receptor beta chains listed below, sequenced in a study of T-cell memory formation after mild COVID-19. TCRdb analysed the 5' RACE reads with MiXCR anew, one entry per CDR3 protein. Seen here are hundreds of thousands of distinct CDR3 sequences, about 16% observed once, and the top ten hold roughly 22%. Sequencing was performed on PBMCs or a T cell subset sorted from them (not recorded which). The receptors were sampled from a man aged 18 to 30 who had mild COVID-19 (a few samples of this study predate the infection). Cell type and time point are not known.

A few counts support this clonotype. The rearrangement links TRBV9 to TRBJ2-1; 7 positions agree with TRBD2. V shed 0 bases, J shed 4 bases, and the junction held 4 bases outside the gene matches. The CDR3 runs 15 residues. CDR1 is SGDLS, CDR2 YYNGEE, per germline. The CDR3 coding sequence is TGTGCCAGCAGCGTAGACGGGGGAGGGTACAATGAGCAGTTCTTC. It is translated as CASSVDGGGYNEQFF.

This clonotype turned up a few times. The chain has TRBV29-1 and TRBJ2-2; D uncertain. The CDR3 length is 11 residues. Trimming pared 7 bases from V and 7 bases from J, leaving 10 bases between. Germline CDR1 is SQVTM and CDR2 is ANQGSEA. The CDR3, as DNA: TGCAGCGGTCTCGTGGTCGGGGAGCTGTTTTTT. Translating it yields CSGLVVGELFF.

This clonotype was picked up a small number of times. This rearrangement joins TRBV12-3 or TRBV12-4 to TRBJ1-2; a weak D match, TRBD1 (5 bases). V shed 3 bases and J shed 5 bases, with 10 bases lying between them. The CDR3 covers 13 residues. For the CDR3, the DNA is TGTGCCAGCAGTTTCCAGGGTGGTTATGGCTACACCTTC. Its translation is CASSFQGGYGYTF.